The following is a T cell receptor beta chain sequence with its context. This sample was included in a study of a mutant IDH1 vaccine in newly diagnosed glioma. The time point here: baseline, week 1 (first vaccination visit). Described treatment: pre-vaccination baseline after standard-of-care therapy. Astrocytomas found in donors were new, WHO grade 3 or 4, IDH1-mutant and ATRX-lost. Assay: immunoSEQ multiplex PCR; the TCRdb copy retains only in-frame clones and omits some. Here the sample spans about 92,000 clones, about 83% being singletons. The CDR3 is 11 amino acids. Trimming left V 7 bases short and J 4 bases short, with 8 bases between. Germline CDR1 SNHLY, CDR2 FYNNEI.

V is TRBV2 and J is TRBJ2-7; no definite D call. Sample: PBMCs, taken from a glioma patient treated with radiotherapy, temozolomide or both. This receptor was obtained from a woman aged 50 to 65 with glioma. Here the CDR3 reads CASILKYEQYF. In nucleotides, the CDR3 is TGTGCCAGCATACTTAAATACGAGCAGTACTTC. The complete variable domain, with remaining parts taken from reference TRBV2 and TRBJ2-7, reads EPEVTQTPSHQVTQMGQEVILRCVPISNHLYFYWYRQILGQKVEFLVSFYNNEISEKSEIFDDQFSVERPDGSNFTLKIRSTKLEDSAMYFCASILKYEQYFGPGTRLTVT.